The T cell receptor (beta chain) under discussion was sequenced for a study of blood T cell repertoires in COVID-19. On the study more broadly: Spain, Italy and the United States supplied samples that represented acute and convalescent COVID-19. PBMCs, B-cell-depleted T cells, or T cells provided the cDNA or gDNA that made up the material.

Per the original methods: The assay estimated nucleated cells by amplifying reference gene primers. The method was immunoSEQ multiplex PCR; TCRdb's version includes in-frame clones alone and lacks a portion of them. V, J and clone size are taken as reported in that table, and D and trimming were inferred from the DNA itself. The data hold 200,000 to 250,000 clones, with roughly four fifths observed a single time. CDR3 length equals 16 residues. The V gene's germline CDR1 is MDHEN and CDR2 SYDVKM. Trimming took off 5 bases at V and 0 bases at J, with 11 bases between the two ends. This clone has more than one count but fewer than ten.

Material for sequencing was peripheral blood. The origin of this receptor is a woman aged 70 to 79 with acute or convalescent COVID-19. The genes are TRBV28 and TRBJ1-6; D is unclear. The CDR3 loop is CASSRGGGSYNSPLHF. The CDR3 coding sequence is TGTGCCAGCAGTCGCGGCGGAGGCTCCTATAATTCACCCCTCCACTTT.